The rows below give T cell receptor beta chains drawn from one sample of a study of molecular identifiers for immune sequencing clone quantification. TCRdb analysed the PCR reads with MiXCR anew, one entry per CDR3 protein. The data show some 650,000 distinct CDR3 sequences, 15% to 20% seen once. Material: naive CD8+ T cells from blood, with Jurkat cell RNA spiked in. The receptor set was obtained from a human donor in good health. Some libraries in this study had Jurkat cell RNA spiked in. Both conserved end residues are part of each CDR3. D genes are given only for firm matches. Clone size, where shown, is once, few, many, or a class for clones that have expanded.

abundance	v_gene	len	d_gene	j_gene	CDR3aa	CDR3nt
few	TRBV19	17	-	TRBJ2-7	CASSIQAQSGYYYEQYF	TGTGCCAGTAGTATCCAGGCCCAATCGGGCTACTACTACGAGCAGTACTTC
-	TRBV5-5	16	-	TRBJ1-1	CASSSMSRGAAFEAFF	TGTGCCAGCAGCTCGATGAGCCGGGGGGCAGCCTTTGAAGCTTTCTTT
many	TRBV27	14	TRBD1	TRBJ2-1	CASSLYPGGDEQFF	TGTGCCAGCAGTTTATATCCAGGGGGCGATGAGCAGTTCTTC
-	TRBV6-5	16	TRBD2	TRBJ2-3	CASSASGRALAGTQYF	TGTGCCAGCAGTGCTAGCGGGAGGGCCCTCGCAGGTACGCAGTATTTT
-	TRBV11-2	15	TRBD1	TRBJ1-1	CASSEGQLMNTEAFF	TGTGCCAGCAGCGAGGGACAGCTCATGAACACTGAAGCTTTCTTT
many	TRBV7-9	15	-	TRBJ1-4	CASSSEDSTNEKLFF	TGTGCCAGCAGCTCCGAGGATTCAACTAATGAAAAACTGTTTTTT
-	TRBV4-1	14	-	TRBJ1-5	CASSQTDETQPQHF	TGCGCCAGCAGCCAAACTGATGAGACACAGCCCCAGCATTTT
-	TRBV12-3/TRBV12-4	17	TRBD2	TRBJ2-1	CASSTSMTRTIYNEQFF	TGTGCCAGTTCGACTAGCATGACACGGACGATCTACAATGAGCAGTTCTTC
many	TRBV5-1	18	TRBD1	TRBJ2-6	CASSVGQGASSGANVLTF	TGCGCCAGCAGCGTGGGACAGGGGGCAAGTTCTGGGGCCAACGTCCTGACTTTC
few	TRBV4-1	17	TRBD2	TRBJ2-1	CASSRLTSGGLYNEQFF	TGCGCCAGCAGCCGGCTCACTAGCGGGGGCCTCTACAATGAGCAGTTCTTC
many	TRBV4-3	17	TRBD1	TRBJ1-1	CASSQDLIGTGVTEAFF	TGCGCCAGCAGCCAAGATCTAATTGGGACAGGGGTGACTGAAGCTTTCTTT
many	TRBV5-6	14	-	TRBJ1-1	CASSFSTWGTEAFF	TGTGCCAGCAGCTTTTCCACCTGGGGCACTGAAGCTTTCTTT
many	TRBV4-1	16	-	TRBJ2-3	CASSPEWGVSTDTQYF	TGCGCCAGCAGCCCCGAATGGGGGGTTAGCACAGATACGCAGTATTTT
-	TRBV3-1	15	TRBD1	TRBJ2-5	CASSPGQGGAETQYF	TGTGCCAGCAGCCCGGGACAGGGCGGGGCGGAGACCCAGTACTTC
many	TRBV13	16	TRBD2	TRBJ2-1	CASSLGPTSLGVEQFF	TGTGCCAGCAGCTTAGGGCCGACTAGCTTGGGCGTTGAGCAGTTCTTC
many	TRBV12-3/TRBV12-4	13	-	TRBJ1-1	CASSFGGGPEAFF	TGTGCCAGCAGTTTTGGGGGAGGCCCTGAAGCTTTCTTT
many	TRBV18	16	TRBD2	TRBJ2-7	CASSPPSGEGSYEQYF	TGTGCCAGCTCACCACCATCCGGGGAGGGCTCCTACGAGCAGTACTTC
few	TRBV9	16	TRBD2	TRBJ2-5	CASSTRLAGEEETQYF	TGTGCCAGCAGCACTCGACTAGCGGGAGAGGAAGAGACCCAGTACTTC
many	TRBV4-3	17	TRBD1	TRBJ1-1	CASSQLPGQGAGTEAFF	TGCGCCAGCAGCCAACTCCCCGGACAGGGGGCCGGGACTGAAGCTTTCTTT
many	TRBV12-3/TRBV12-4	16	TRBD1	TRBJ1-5	CASSLAGTGHNQPQHF	TGTGCCAGCAGCTTGGCCGGGACAGGACACAATCAGCCCCAGCATTTT
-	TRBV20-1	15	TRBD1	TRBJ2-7	CSARLWGQGGHEQYF	TGCAGTGCTAGGTTGTGGGGACAGGGTGGCCACGAGCAGTACTTC
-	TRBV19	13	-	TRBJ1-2	CASSITENYGYTF	TGTGCCAGTAGTATAACAGAAAACTATGGCTACACCTTC
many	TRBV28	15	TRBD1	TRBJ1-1	CASSWRGTVRTEAFF	TGTGCCAGCAGTTGGAGGGGGACAGTTAGGACTGAAGCTTTCTTT
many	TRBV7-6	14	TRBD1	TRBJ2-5	CASSAGQGVETQYF	TGTGCCAGCAGCGCTGGACAGGGGGTGGAGACCCAGTACTTC
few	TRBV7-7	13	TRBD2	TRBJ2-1	CASSMGGGNEQFF	TGTGCCAGCAGCATGGGGGGGGGGAATGAGCAGTTCTTC
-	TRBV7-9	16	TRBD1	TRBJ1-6	CASSHGQGEVESPLHF	TGTGCCAGCAGCCACGGACAGGGGGAAGTCGAGTCACCCCTCCACTTT
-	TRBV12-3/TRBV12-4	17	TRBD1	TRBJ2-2	CASFTYDRGPRAGELFF	TGTGCCAGCTTCACCTACGACAGGGGGCCTCGGGCCGGGGAGCTGTTTTTT
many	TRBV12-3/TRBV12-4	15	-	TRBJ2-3	CASSYGTLSPDTQYF	TGTGCCAGCAGTTACGGGACTCTGTCCCCAGATACGCAGTATTTT
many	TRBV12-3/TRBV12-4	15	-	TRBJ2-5	CASSNPQKEEETQYF	TGTGCCAGCAGTAACCCCCAAAAGGAAGAAGAGACCCAGTACTTC
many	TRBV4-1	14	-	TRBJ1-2	CASSQDGRDYGYTF	TGCGCCAGCAGCCAAGATGGCAGGGATTATGGCTACACCTTC
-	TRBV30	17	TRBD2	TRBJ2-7	CAWSVTLGLADSYEQYF	TGTGCCTGGAGTGTTACCCTGGGGCTAGCGGACTCCTACGAGCAGTACTTC
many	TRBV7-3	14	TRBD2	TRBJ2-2	CASSSSGMNGELFF	TGTGCCAGCAGTTCAAGCGGGATGAACGGGGAGCTGTTTTTT
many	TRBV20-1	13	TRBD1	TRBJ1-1	CSARRTGVAEAFF	TGCAGTGCTAGGAGGACAGGGGTCGCTGAAGCTTTCTTT
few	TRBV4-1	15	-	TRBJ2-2	CASSQVSGADGELFF	TGCGCCAGCAGCCAAGTTTCGGGGGCGGACGGGGAGCTGTTTTTT
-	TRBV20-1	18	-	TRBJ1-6	CSARDHIGRGSYNSPLHF	TGCAGTGCTAGAGATCATATAGGGCGTGGGTCCTATAATTCACCCCTCCACTTT
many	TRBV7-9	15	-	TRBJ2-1	CASSLGLAVYNEQFF	TGTGCCAGCAGCTTAGGTCTAGCAGTCTACAATGAGCAGTTCTTC
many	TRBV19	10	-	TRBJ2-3	CASRAGRQYF	TGTGCCAGTAGAGCGGGTAGGCAGTATTTT
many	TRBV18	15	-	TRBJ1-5	CASSPPGLVGQPQHF	TGTGCCAGCTCACCACCAGGGCTAGTGGGTCAGCCCCAGCATTTT
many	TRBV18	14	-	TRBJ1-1	CATKSDSMNTEAFF	TGTGCCACCAAGTCAGACAGCATGAACACTGAAGCTTTCTTT
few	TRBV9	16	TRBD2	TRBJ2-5	CASSVGTSPFEETQYF	TGTGCCAGCAGCGTAGGGACTAGTCCTTTTGAAGAGACCCAGTACTTC
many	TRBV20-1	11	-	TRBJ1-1	CSALLNTEAFF	TGCAGTGCTCTTTTGAACACTGAAGCTTTCTTT
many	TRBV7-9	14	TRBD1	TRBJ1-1	CLRDRVEGDTEAFF	TGTCTCCGGGACAGGGTGGAAGGAGACACTGAAGCTTTCTTT
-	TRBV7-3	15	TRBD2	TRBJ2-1	CASSPGAGGVNEQFF	TGTGCCAGCAGCCCAGGGGCGGGAGGGGTAAATGAGCAGTTCTTC
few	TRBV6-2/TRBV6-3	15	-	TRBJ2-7	CASIQRSLNSYEQYF	TGTGCCAGCATCCAAAGGTCGCTCAACTCCTACGAGCAGTACTTC
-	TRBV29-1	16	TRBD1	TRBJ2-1	CSVEGSGQGPYNEQFF	TGCAGCGTTGAAGGTTCGGGACAGGGTCCCTACAATGAGCAGTTCTTC
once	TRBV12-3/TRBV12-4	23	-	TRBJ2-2	CASSLKIGSVLFRREANTGELFF	TGTGCCAGCAGTTTAAAAATCGGGAGTGTACTCTTCCGACGGGAAGCGAACACCGGGGAGCTGTTTTTT
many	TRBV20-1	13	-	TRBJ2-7	CSARVGPAYEQYF	TGCAGTGCTAGAGTGGGCCCTGCCTACGAGCAGTACTTC
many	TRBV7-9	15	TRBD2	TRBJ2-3	CASKLAVGLTDTQYF	TGTGCCAGCAAACTAGCGGTGGGGCTCACAGATACGCAGTATTTT
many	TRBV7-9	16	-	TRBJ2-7	CASSLGLGAGIYEQYF	TGTGCCAGCAGCTTAGGCCTTGGAGCAGGGATCTACGAGCAGTACTTC
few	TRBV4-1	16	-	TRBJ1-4	CASTPSPGATNEKLFF	TGCGCCAGCACCCCTTCCCCGGGGGCAACTAATGAAAAACTGTTTTTT
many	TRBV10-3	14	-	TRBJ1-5	CAISETGMDQPQHF	TGTGCCATCAGTGAAACCGGGATGGATCAGCCCCAGCATTTT
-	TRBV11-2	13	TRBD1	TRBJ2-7	CASTLGGSYEQYF	TGTGCCAGCACCCTAGGGGGCTCATACGAGCAGTACTTC
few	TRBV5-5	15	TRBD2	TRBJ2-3	CAGSSTGLASDTQYF	TGTGCCGGCAGTTCCACGGGACTAGCATCCGATACGCAGTATTTT
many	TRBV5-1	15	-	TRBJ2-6	CASSLLSSGANVLTF	TGCGCCAGCAGCTTGTTGAGCTCTGGGGCCAACGTCCTGACTTTC
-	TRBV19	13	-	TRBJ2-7	CASSFGGFYEQYF	TGTGCCAGTAGTTTTGGGGGGTTTTACGAGCAGTACTTC
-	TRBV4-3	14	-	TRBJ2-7	CASSLDKGGVEQYF	TGCGCCAGCAGCCTAGATAAGGGGGGGGTCGAGCAGTACTTC
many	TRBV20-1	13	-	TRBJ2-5	CSARALAEETQYF	TGCAGTGCTAGAGCACTCGCTGAGGAGACCCAGTACTTC
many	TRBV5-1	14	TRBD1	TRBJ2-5	CASSYWTGAETQYF	TGCGCCAGCAGCTACTGGACAGGGGCAGAGACCCAGTACTTC
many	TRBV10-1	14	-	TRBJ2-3	CASSKGARIDTQYF	TGCGCCAGCAGCAAGGGAGCTCGGATAGATACGCAGTATTTT